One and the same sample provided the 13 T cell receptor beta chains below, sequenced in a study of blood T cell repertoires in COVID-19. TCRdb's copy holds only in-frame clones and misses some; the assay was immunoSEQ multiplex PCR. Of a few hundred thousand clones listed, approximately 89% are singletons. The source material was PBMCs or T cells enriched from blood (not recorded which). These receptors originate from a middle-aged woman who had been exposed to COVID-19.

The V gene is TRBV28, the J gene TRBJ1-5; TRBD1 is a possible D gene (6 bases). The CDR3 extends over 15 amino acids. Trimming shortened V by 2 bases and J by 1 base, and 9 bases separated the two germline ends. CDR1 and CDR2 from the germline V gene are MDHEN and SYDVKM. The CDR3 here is CASSLPQGSNQPQHF. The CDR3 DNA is TGTGCCAGCAGTTTACCCCAGGGGAGCAATCAGCCCCAGCATTTT.

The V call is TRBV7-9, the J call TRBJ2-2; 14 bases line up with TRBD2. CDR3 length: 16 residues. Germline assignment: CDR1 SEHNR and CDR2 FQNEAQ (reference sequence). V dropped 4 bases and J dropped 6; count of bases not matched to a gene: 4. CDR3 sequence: CASSSTSGRAAGELFF. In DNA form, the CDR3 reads TGTGCCAGCAGCTCGACTAGCGGGAGGGCCGCCGGGGAGCTGTTTTTT.

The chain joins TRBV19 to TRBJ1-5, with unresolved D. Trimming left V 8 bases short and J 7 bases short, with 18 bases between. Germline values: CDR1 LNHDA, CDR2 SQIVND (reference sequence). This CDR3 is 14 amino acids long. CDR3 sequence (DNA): TGTGCCAGTGGTTATCTCGGCGGCCGGCAGCCCCAGCATTTT. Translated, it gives CASGYLGGRQPQHF.

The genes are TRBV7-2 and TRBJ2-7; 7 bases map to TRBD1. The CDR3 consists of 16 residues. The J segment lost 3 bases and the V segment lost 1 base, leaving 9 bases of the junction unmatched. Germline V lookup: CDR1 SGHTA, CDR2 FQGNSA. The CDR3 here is CASSLDLGQPNYEQYF. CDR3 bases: TGTGCCAGCAGCTTAGATCTGGGACAGCCCAACTACGAGCAGTACTTC.

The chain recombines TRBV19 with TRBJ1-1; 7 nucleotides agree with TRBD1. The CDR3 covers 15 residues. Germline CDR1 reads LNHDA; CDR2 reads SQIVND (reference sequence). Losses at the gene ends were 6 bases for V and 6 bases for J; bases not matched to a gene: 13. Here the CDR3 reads CASSRTEGQDPEAFF. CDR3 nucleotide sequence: TGTGCCAGTAGCCGGACCGAAGGACAGGACCCTGAAGCTTTCTTT.

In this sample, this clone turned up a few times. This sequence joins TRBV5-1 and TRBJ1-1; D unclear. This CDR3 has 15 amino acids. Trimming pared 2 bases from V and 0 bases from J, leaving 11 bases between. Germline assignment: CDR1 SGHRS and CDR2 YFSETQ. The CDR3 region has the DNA TGCGCCAGCAGCTTTGCGGTAAACATGAACACTGAAGCTTTCTTT. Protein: CASSFAVNMNTEAFF.

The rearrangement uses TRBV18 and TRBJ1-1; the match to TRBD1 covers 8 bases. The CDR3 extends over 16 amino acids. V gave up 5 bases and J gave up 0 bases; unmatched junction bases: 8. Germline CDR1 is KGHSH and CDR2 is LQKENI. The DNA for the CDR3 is TGTGCCAGCTCATCCCTGACAGGGGCATTGAACACTGAAGCTTTCTTT. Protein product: CASSSLTGALNTEAFF.

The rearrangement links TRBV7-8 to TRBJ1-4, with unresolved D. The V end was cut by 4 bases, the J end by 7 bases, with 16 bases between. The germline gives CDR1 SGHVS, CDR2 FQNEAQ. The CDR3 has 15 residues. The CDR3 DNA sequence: TGTGCCAGCAGCTCCTGGTCGGGAGGCGGTGAAAAACTGTTTTTT. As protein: CASSSWSGGGEKLFF. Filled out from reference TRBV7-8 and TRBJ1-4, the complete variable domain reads GAGVSQSPRYKVAKRGQDVALRCDPISGHVSLFWYQQALGQGPEFLTYFQNEAQLDKSGLPSDRFFAERPEGSVSTLKIQRTQQEDSAVYLCASSSWSGGGEKLFFGSGTQLSVL.

The CDR3 is CASSLEGQPQHF. The CDR3 bases are TGTGCCAGCAGTTTAGAGGGTCAGCCCCAGCATTTT. V gene TRBV28 combines with J gene TRBJ1-5; D call uncertain. Trimming took 2 bases from V and 6 from J, leaving 5 bases between them. Germline V gene lookup returns CDR1 MDHEN and CDR2 SYDVKM. This CDR3 has 12 residues. Full variable domain (outside the CDR3, taken from reference TRBV28 and TRBJ1-5): DVKVTQSSRYLVKRTGEKVFLECVQDMDHENMFWYRQDPGLGLRLIYFSYDVKMKEKGDIPEGYSVSREKKERFSLILESASTNQTSMYLCASSLEGQPQHFGDGTRLSIL.

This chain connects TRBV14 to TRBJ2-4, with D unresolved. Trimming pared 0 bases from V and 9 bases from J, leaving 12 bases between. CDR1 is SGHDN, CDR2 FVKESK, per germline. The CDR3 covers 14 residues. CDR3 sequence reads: CASSQEVSTGIQYF. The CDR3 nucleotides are TGTGCCAGCAGCCAAGAAGTGAGCACGGGCATTCAGTACTTC.

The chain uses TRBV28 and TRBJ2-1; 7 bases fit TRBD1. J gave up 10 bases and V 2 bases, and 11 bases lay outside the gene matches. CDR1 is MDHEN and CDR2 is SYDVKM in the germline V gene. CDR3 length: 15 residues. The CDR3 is CASSLPRTGTVEQFF. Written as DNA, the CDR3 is TGTGCCAGCAGTTTACCCAGAACCGGGACAGTAGAGCAGTTCTTC.

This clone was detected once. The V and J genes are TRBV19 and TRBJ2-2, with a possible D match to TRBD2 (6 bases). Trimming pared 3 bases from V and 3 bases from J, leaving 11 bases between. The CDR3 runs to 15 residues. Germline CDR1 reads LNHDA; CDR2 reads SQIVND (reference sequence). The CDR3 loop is CASSISPGDTGELFF. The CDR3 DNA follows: TGTGCCAGTAGTATTTCACCGGGAGACACCGGGGAGCTGTTTTTT. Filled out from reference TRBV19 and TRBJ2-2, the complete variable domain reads DGGITQSPKYLFRKEGQNVTLSCEQNLNHDAMYWYRQDPGQGLRLIYYSQIVNDFQKGDIAEGYSVSREKKESFPLTVTSAQKNPTAFYLCASSISPGDTGELFFGEGSRLTVL.

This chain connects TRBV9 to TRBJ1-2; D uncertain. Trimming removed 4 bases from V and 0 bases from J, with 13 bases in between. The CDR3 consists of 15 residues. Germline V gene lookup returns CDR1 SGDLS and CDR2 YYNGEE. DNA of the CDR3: TGTGCCAGCAGCCCTAATGTCTTAGCTAACTATGGCTACACCTTC. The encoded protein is CASSPNVLANYGYTF.